This TCR beta chain is from a study of cytomegalovirus exposure and HLA in healthy donors. PCR used 60 Vbeta primers and 13 Jbeta primers. Repertoires were generated with immunoSEQ multiplex PCR, while TCRdb's copy carries only in-frame clones and drops some. The data show more than 55,000 clones, about 80% seen once. The study's findings and limits: Because they were indistinguishable, some V segments, including TRBV6-2 and TRBV6-3, were excluded. Published work reported that the classifier diagnosed cytomegalovirus status with high specificity and sensitivity. Productive status was seen about 87% or about 30% of the time for most TCR beta V segments in an earlier analysis.

With regard to this clone: Its antigen is still unknown.

The CDR3 sequence is 14 residues long. Germline values: CDR1 SGHVS, CDR2 FQNEAQ. With 5 bases removed from V and 7 bases from J, the gap between germline ends came to 15 bases. The genes are TRBV7-8 and TRBJ1-5; D might be TRBD1 (5 bases). Sequencing was performed on PBMCs. The clonotype originates from a woman in her thirties or forties in good health and CMV-seronegative. The CDR3 DNA is TGTGCCAGCAGCATAGGGGTGGGAGAACAGCCCCAGCATTTT. Translated, it gives CASSIGVGEQPQHF.